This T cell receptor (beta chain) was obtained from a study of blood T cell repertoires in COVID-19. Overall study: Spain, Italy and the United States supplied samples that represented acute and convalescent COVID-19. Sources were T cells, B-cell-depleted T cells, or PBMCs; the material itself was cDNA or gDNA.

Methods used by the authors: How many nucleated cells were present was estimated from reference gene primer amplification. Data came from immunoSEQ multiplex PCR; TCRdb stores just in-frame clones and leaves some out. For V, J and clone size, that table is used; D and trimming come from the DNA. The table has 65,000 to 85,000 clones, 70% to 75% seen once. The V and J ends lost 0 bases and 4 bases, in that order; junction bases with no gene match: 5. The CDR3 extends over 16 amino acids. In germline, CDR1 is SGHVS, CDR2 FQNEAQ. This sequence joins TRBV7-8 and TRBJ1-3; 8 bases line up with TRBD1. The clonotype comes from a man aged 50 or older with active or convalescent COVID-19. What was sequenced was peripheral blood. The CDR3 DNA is TGTGCCAGCAGCTTAGCCCAGGGGGCGAGGGGAAACACCATATATTTT. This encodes CASSLAQGARGNTIYF. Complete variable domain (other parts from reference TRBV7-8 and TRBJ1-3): GAGVSQSPRYKVAKRGQDVALRCDPISGHVSLFWYQQALGQGPEFLTYFQNEAQLDKSGLPSDRFFAERPEGSVSTLKIQRTQQEDSAVYLCASSLAQGARGNTIYFGEGSWLTVV.